This is a list of T cell receptor beta chains from one sample in a study of shared clonotypes between healthy human individuals. The method was immunoSEQ multiplex PCR; TCRdb's version includes in-frame clones alone and lacks a portion of them. The sample shows roughly 2.2 million clones, over 90% of them seen only once. The sample was naive CD4+ T cells from PBMCs. These receptors were collected from a man younger than 30 in good health. Some clones in this sample may be carry-over from other donors' samples. Each CDR3 is given with its conserved first and last residue. D genes are given only for firm matches. Expanded clones are given a class, and other clones once, few, many or no size at all.

D gene	J gene	clone size	V gene	CDR3 DNA	CDR3 protein
NA	TRBJ2-2	NA	TRBV30	TGTGCCTGGACCCTCTTCAGGGACGGGGAGCTGTTTTTT	CAWTLFRDGELFF
TRBD2	TRBJ2-3	NA	TRBV4-3	TGCGCCAGCAGCAGAAGGGGTAGCGGGCAGGGTGATACGCAGTATTTT	CASSRRGSGQGDTQYF
NA	TRBJ2-5	NA	TRBV18	TGTGCCAGCTCACATCGGACAGAAGAGACCCAGTACTTC	CASSHRTEETQYF
TRBD2	TRBJ2-7	NA	TRBV7-8	TGTGCCAGCAGCTTATTCTATGGGTCGAGCGGGAGTTTCCACGAGCAGTACTTC	CASSLFYGSSGSFHEQYF
NA	TRBJ2-7	NA	TRBV30	TGTGCCTGGACTAAGAACCGGGACCCACGGGGCCCCTACGAGCAGTACTTC	CAWTKNRDPRGPYEQYF
TRBD2	TRBJ2-1	NA	TRBV6-7	TGTGCCAGCAGTTCCCCAATAACGGGAGGGATCCAGGAGCAGTTCTTC	CASSSPITGGIQEQFF
NA	TRBJ1-5	once	TRBV6-6	TGTGCCAGCAGTTACTGGGGGCAGGATCAGCCCCAGCATTTT	CASSYWGQDQPQHF
NA	TRBJ2-7	NA	TRBV18	TGTGCCAGCTCCCCGACGACAGGCTACGAGCAGTACTTC	CASSPTTGYEQYF
NA	TRBJ1-1	NA	TRBV7-9	TGTGCCAGCAGCCCCCAGAGGACAGTAAACACTGAAGCTTTCTTT	CASSPQRTVNTEAFF
TRBD1	TRBJ1-1	NA	TRBV19	TGTGCCAGTAGTTCGGGACAGGATTACACTGAAGCTTTCTTT	CASSSGQDYTEAFF
TRBD1	TRBJ1-2	NA	TRBV2	TGTGCCAGCAGCGTACAGGGGGCGCTTGGCTATGGCTACACCTTC	CASSVQGALGYGYTF
NA	TRBJ2-7	NA	TRBV5-1	TGCGCCAGCAGCTTGGGGGGGACGGACGAGCAGTACTTC	CASSLGGTDEQYF
TRBD2	TRBJ2-2	NA	TRBV9	TGTGCCAGCAGCGTAGCTAGGGGAGGGGCCGGGGGCACCGGGGAGCTGTTTTTT	CASSVARGGAGGTGELFF
TRBD2	TRBJ2-1	NA	TRBV27	TGTGCCAGCAGTATCCCTGCTAGCGGGAGGGCCGATGAGCAGTTCTTC	CASSIPASGRADEQFF
TRBD1	TRBJ2-4	once	TRBV7-9	TGTGCCAGCAGCTTAGGGCGGGGGACAGGGAGGAACATTCAGTACTTC	CASSLGRGTGRNIQYF
NA	TRBJ1-5	NA	TRBV4-3	TGCGCCAGCAGCCCGACCGTCGGGGGGGGCGGTCAGCCCCAGCATTTT	CASSPTVGGGGQPQHF
NA	TRBJ2-1	NA	TRBV28	TGTGCCAGCAGTTTATGGGGGGGAATGGGCTCCTACAATGAGCAGTTCTTC	CASSLWGGMGSYNEQFF
TRBD2	TRBJ2-5	once	TRBV19	TGTGCCAGTAGTATGCCCGGGAGGGGGTACCAAGAGACCCAGTACTTC	CASSMPGRGYQETQYF
NA	TRBJ1-1	NA	TRBV18	TGTGCCAGCTCACCACGGGCAGCGAACACTGAAGCTTTCTTT	CASSPRAANTEAFF
NA	TRBJ1-5	NA	TRBV27	TGTGCCAGCAGTGTAGACAGATCACGTAGCAATCAGCCCCAGCATTTT	CASSVDRSRSNQPQHF
TRBD2	TRBJ2-7	NA	TRBV18	TGTGCCAGCTCACCATTGGGACTAGCGGGAGCCGACGAGCAGTACTTC	CASSPLGLAGADEQYF
TRBD1	TRBJ2-7	NA	TRBV18	TGTGCCAGCTCAACACAGGGGGTTCCCTACGAGCAGTACTTC	CASSTQGVPYEQYF
NA	TRBJ2-5	NA	TRBV27	TGTGCCAGCAGCCCTACAGGGAACGACCAAGAGACCCAGTACTTC	CASSPTGNDQETQYF
NA	TRBJ2-3	NA	TRBV6-5	TGTGCCAGCAGTTACGGGGGGACAGACACGCAGTATTTT	CASSYGGTDTQYF
TRBD1	TRBJ2-2	NA	TRBV2	TGTGCCAGCAGTGCGGGACAGGGGGTAACCGGGGAGCTGTTTTTT	CASSAGQGVTGELFF
NA	TRBJ2-7	NA	TRBV27	TGTGCCAGCAGTTACTCCTCCACGGGTGCTGGGACACTATACTACGAGCAGTACTTC	CASSYSSTGAGTLYYEQYF
NA	TRBJ2-2	NA	TRBV5-1	TGCGCCAGCAGCTTGGGGGTAGCGGACACCGGGGAGCTGTTTTTT	CASSLGVADTGELFF
NA	TRBJ1-2	NA	TRBV18	TGTGCCAGCTCATCTGCCCGTCCCTATGGCTACACCTTC	CASSSARPYGYTF
NA	TRBJ1-1	NA	TRBV5-1	TGCGCCAGCAGCCTGCCCCCCCCCAATGGGGCTGAAGCTTTCTTT	CASSLPPPNGAEAFF
TRBD1	TRBJ2-1	NA	TRBV7-3	TGTGCCAGCAGCCTTGGTAGGGACAGGGGGCTCAATGAGCAGTTCTTC	CASSLGRDRGLNEQFF
TRBD1	TRBJ2-7	NA	TRBV7-2	TGTGCCAGCAGCTTATCAGGACAGGGTTCCTACGAGCAGTACTTC	CASSLSGQGSYEQYF
NA	TRBJ2-2	NA	TRBV6-1	TGTGCCAGCAGCGATCAGGGGAGAACCGGGGAGCTGTTTTTT	CASSDQGRTGELFF
NA	TRBJ2-7	NA	TRBV5-1	TGCGCCAGCAGCCATGGTAGGGGGAGTGACTCCTACGAGCAGTACTTC	CASSHGRGSDSYEQYF
NA	TRBJ2-7	NA	TRBV5-5	TGTGCCAGCAGCTTGGGAAGAGATCCAGCCGACGACTACGAGCAGTACTTC	CASSLGRDPADDYEQYF
NA	TRBJ1-4	NA	TRBV16	TGTGCCAGCAGCCGACAAGCAACTAATGAAAAACTGTTTTTT	CASSRQATNEKLFF
NA	TRBJ2-1	NA	TRBV7-3	TGTGCCAGCAGCCCACCCGAGCGGGATGAGCAGTTCTTC	CASSPPERDEQFF
NA	TRBJ1-4	NA	TRBV6-5	TGTGCCAGCAGTTACGGGCGTCAGGGAGGTGAAAAACTGTTTTTT	CASSYGRQGGEKLFF
TRBD2	TRBJ2-3	NA	TRBV9	TGTGCCAGCAGCGTAGGAATAAGCACTGGACTAGCGGGGGAAACAGATACGCAGTATTTT	CASSVGISTGLAGETDTQYF
NA	TRBJ2-7	NA	TRBV28	TGTGCCAGCAGTTTGATAGGCAGGGGCACCTACGAGCAGTACTTC	CASSLIGRGTYEQYF
NA	TRBJ1-1	NA	TRBV5-1	TGCGCCAGCAGCTTGGCTCCGGCAGGGCACACTGAAGCTTTCTTT	CASSLAPAGHTEAFF
NA	TRBJ2-7	NA	TRBV4-2	TGTGCCAGCAGCCAAGGGGCGTGGCAGTACTTC	CASSQGAWQYF
NA	TRBJ2-3	NA	TRBV5-1	TGCGCCAGCAGCTTACAGGGTATTACAGATACGCAGTATTTT	CASSLQGITDTQYF
TRBD2	TRBJ2-7	NA	TRBV5-1	TGCGCCAGCAGCTTCGGCGGGGGCTCCTACGAGCAGTACTTC	CASSFGGGSYEQYF
NA	TRBJ1-1	NA	TRBV11-3	TGTGCCAGCAGCCTCGGATGGGGCAAGAACACTGAAGCTTTCTTT	CASSLGWGKNTEAFF
TRBD2	TRBJ2-5	NA	TRBV9	TGTGCCAGCAGCGCCTCCCTAGCGGGAGGTAGGAAGACCCAGTACTTC	CASSASLAGGRKTQYF
NA	TRBJ1-1	few	TRBV10-3	TGTGCCATCAGTGAGTCGGGGGGTAGCACTGAAGCTTTCTTT	CAISESGGSTEAFF
NA	TRBJ2-7	NA	TRBV2	TGTGCCAGCATGGGAGTATACGAGCAGTACTTC	CASMGVYEQYF
TRBD2	TRBJ2-5	NA	TRBV15	TGTGCCACCAGCAGCCCAACTAGCGGGAGTTCTGAGACCCAGTACTTC	CATSSPTSGSSETQYF
TRBD1	TRBJ1-1	NA	TRBV2	TGTGCCAGCAGTCGGGAACAGGGGGGCACTGAAGCTTTCTTT	CASSREQGGTEAFF